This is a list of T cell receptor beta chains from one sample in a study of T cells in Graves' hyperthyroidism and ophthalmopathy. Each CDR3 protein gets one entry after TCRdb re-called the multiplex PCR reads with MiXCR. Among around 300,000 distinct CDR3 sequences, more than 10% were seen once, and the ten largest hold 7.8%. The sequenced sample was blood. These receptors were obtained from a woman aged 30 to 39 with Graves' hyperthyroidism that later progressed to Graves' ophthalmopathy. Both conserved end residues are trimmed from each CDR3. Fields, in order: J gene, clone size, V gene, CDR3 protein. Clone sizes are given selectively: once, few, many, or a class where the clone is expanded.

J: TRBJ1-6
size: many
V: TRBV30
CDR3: AWTIRGHNSPLH

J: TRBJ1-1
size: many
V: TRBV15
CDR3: ATSRKGGTGYAEAF

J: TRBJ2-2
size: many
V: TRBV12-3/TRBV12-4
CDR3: ASSLMGDGELF

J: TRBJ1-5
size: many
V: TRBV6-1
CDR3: ASSRPTAGGATQPQH

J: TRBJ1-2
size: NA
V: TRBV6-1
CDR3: ASFNNYGYT

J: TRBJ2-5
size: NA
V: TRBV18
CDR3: ASSLTQGGTETQY

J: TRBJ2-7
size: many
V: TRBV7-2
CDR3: ASSLGDISYEQY

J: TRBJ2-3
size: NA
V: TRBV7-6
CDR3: ASSFSGTQLTDTQY

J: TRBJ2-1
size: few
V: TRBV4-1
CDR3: ASSHFGGNEQF

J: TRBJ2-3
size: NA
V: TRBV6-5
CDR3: ASSSPSTAGVKRDTQY

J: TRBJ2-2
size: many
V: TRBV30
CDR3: AWSGGRSWDTGELF

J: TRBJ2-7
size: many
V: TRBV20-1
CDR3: SAREAPPYEQY

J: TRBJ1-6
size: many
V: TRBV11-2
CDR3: ASSPRFGTATRIH

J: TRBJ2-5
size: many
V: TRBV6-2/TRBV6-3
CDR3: ASSPLLATETQY

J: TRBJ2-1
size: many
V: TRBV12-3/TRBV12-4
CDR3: ASSLRRDEQF

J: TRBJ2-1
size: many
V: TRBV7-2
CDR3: ASGNPHEQF

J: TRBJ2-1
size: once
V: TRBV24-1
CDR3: ATSDKSLAGGSNEQL

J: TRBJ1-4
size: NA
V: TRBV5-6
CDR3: ASRKQGEEDGEKLF

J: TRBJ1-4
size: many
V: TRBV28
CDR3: ASTLDRGFEKLF

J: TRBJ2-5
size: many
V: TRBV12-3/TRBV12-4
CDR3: ASSGQGARQDYY

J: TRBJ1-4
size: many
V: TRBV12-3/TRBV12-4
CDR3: ASGPRREKLF

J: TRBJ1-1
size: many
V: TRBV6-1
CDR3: ASTEGGGWNEAF

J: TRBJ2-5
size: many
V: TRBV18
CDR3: ASSPPAGETQY